This T cell receptor beta chain is from a study of molecular identifiers for immune sequencing clone quantification. CDR1 and CDR2 (germline): SEHNR, FQNEAQ (reference sequence). The germline V and J ends were trimmed by 4 bases and 0 bases, with 4 bases remaining between them. The CDR3 covers 13 residues. TCRdb fed the PCR reads into MiXCR, producing one record per CDR3 protein. Among around 460,000 distinct CDR3 sequences listed, about 20% were seen once. This clonotype appeared many times. The clonotype comes from a human donor in good health. Some libraries in this study had Jurkat cell RNA spiked in. The chain couples TRBV7-9 to TRBJ1-5; D is unresolved. Input material: naive CD8+ T cells from blood, with Jurkat cell RNA spiked in. Subset here: FACS-sorted CD8+CD4-CCR7+CD45RA+ naive T cells. The CDR3 DNA follows: TGTGCCAGCAGCTCTAATAGCAATCAGCCCCAGCATTTT. Residues: CASSSNSNQPQHF.